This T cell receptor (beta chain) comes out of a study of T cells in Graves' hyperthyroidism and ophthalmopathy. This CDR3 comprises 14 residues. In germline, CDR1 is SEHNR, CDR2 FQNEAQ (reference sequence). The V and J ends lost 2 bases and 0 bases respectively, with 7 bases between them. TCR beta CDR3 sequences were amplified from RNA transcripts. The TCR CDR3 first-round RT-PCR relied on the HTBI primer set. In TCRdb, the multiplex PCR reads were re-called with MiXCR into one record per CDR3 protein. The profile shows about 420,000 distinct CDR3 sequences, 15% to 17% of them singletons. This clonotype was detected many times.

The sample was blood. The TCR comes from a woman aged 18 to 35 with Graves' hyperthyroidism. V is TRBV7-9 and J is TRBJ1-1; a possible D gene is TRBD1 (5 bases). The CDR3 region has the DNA TGTGCCAGCAGCTTACAGGGCGTGAACACTGAAGCTTTCTTT. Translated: CASSLQGVNTEAFF. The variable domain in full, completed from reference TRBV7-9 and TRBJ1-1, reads DTGVSQNPRHKITKRGQNVTFRCDPISEHNRLYWYRQTLGQGPEFLTYFQNEAQLEKSRLLSDRFSAERPKGSFSTLEIQRTEQGDSAMYLCASSLQGVNTEAFFGQGTRLTVV.